Shown below are 28 T cell receptor beta chains from a single sample sequenced in a study of T cell changes during pregnancy in multiple sclerosis. The table came from immunoSEQ multiplex PCR; TCRdb's copy has only in-frame clones and leaves some out. Here the sample spans 37,000 or so clones, 88% being singletons. The sequenced sample was CD4+ T cells from peripheral blood mononuclear cells, obtained before pregnancy. Source of these receptors: a female donor with multiple sclerosis, enrolled in a pregnancy study.

V is TRBV2 and J is TRBJ2-2, with D tentatively TRBD2 (6 bases). This CDR3 has 17 residues. The V end was cut by 0 bases, the J end by 0 bases, with 11 bases between. Germline V gene lookup returns CDR1 SNHLY and CDR2 FYNNEI. The CDR3 DNA is TGTGCCAGCAGTGAAGCTAGCGGAACTTCGAACACCGGGGAGCTGTTTTTT. The encoded protein is CASSEASGTSNTGELFF. Complete variable domain (other parts from reference TRBV2 and TRBJ2-2): EPEVTQTPSHQVTQMGQEVILRCVPISNHLYFYWYRQILGQKVEFLVSFYNNEISEKSEIFDDQFSVERPDGSNFTLKIRSTKLEDSAMYFCASSEASGTSNTGELFFGEGSRLTVL.

The chain uses TRBV6-6 and TRBJ2-5; TRBD1 agrees at 9 bases. The CDR3 is 15 amino acids. The V gene's germline CDR1 is MNHNY and CDR2 SVGAGI (reference sequence). V was clipped by 5 bases and J by 5 bases; unmatched bases: 9. CDR3 coding DNA: TGTGCCAGCAGTGAGGACAGGGGTGGTGGGGAGACCCAGTACTTC. Translated: CASSEDRGGGETQYF.

The chain uses TRBV18 and TRBJ2-7, with a tentative D call TRBD1 (6 bases). The CDR3 contains 12 residues. V lost 6 bases to trimming and J lost 1 base, with 7 bases between them. The V gene's germline CDR1 is KGHSH and CDR2 LQKENI. The CDR3: CASSDRSYEQYF. The CDR3 DNA follows: TGTGCCAGCTCGGACAGATCCTACGAGCAGTACTTC.

This clone was seen a handful of times. The V and J genes are TRBV9 and TRBJ2-3, with 13 nucleotides matching TRBD2. The CDR3 contains 16 residues. Germline-derived CDR1 and CDR2 are SGDLS and YYNGEE. The V and J ends lost 3 bases and 5 bases, in that order; junction bases with no gene match: 6. CDR3 sequence (DNA): TGTGCCAGCAGCGCCGGACTAGCGGGAGTTGGAGATACGCAGTATTTT. Protein sequence: CASSAGLAGVGDTQYF. Together with reference TRBV9 and TRBJ2-3, the CDR3 gives the full variable domain: DSGVTQTPKHLITATGQRVTLRCSPRSGDLSVYWYQQSLDQGLQFLIQYYNGEERAKGNILERFSAQQFPDLHSELNLSSLELGDSALYFCASSAGLAGVGDTQYFGPGTRLTVL.

Written as DNA, the CDR3 is TGTGCCAGCAGTTTACCTCAAGGACTAGCGGGAGGGTCAGATACGCAGTATTTT. Protein sequence: CASSLPQGLAGGSDTQYF. The rearrangement joins TRBV28 to TRBJ2-3, with 15 bases that match TRBD2. V was clipped by 2 bases and J by 4 bases; unmatched bases: 7. Per the germline V gene, CDR1 is MDHEN and CDR2 is SYDVKM. The CDR3 contains 18 residues.

The genes are TRBV7-9 and TRBJ1-1, with 7 bases that match TRBD1. Unmatched junction bases numbered 10, after V lost 3 bases and J lost 6 bases. This CDR3 comprises 15 residues. Germline V gene sequence: CDR1 SEHNR, CDR2 FQNEAQ (reference sequence). CDR3 residues: CASSFEQGVVSEAFF. In nucleotides, the CDR3 is TGTGCCAGCAGCTTCGAGCAGGGGGTAGTCTCTGAAGCTTTCTTT.

CDR3 nucleotides: TGTGCCAGAGTCGGGACTAGCGGGAGGGATACGCAGTATTTT. It specifies CARVGTSGRDTQYF. V and J are TRBV6-4 and TRBJ2-3; 15 nucleotides agree with TRBD2. The CDR3 has 14 amino acids. Germline CDR1 reads MRHNA; CDR2 reads SNTAGT. Unmatched junction bases numbered 4, after V lost 9 bases and J lost 6 bases.

The chain's CDR3 is CASRPWGGLIDTQYF. The CDR3 DNA is TGTGCCAGCAGGCCATGGGGGGGGCTGATAGATACGCAGTATTTT. This chain links TRBV28 with TRBJ2-3; D possibly corresponds to TRBD2 (7 bases). The length of the CDR3 is 15 residues. Deletions cut 6 bases from V and 5 bases from J, with 18 bases between. Germline values: CDR1 MDHEN, CDR2 SYDVKM.

This clone was seen more than once but under ten times. The chain employs TRBV7-3 and TRBJ2-3; D might be TRBD1 (5 bases). The germline V gene has CDR1 SGHTA and CDR2 FQGTGA. V gave up 5 bases and J gave up 6 bases, with 15 bases separating them. The CDR3 is 14 amino acids. CDR3 nucleotides: TGTGCCAGCAGCCTACGCGGTGGGGCGGATACGCAGTATTTT. It yields the protein CASSLRGGADTQYF.

The rearrangement links TRBV10-1 to TRBJ2-1, with 7 bases fitting TRBD2. The CDR3 covers 16 residues. Germline lookup yields CDR1 WNHNN and CDR2 SYGVQD (reference sequence). After removal of 4 bases from V and 1 base from J, the junction contained 7 bases not matched to a gene. The CDR3 nucleotides read TGCGCCAGCAGTGGATCTAGCGGAGCGTCCTACAATGAGCAGTTCTTC. It codes for CASSGSSGASYNEQFF.

CDR3 nucleotides: TGTGCCAGCAGCTCGGGGGGGGGAAGGAATGAGCAGTTCTTC. This codes for CASSSGGGRNEQFF. This rearrangement joins TRBV27 to TRBJ2-1, with 8 bases lining up with TRBD2. Germline assignment: CDR1 MNHEY and CDR2 SMNVEV (reference sequence). CDR3 length: 14 residues. Losses at the gene ends were 6 bases for V and 7 bases for J; bases not matched to a gene: 8.

The gene calls are TRBV27 and TRBJ2-4; no clear D. Trimming shortened V by 2 bases and J by 10 bases, and 15 bases separated the two germline ends. The CDR3 totals 14 residues. In germline, CDR1 is MNHEY, CDR2 SMNVEV (reference sequence). The CDR3 bases are TGTGCCAGCAGTTTAAGTCCGGCGTCGGAGATTCAGTACTTC. Encoded protein: CASSLSPASEIQYF.

The rearrangement joins TRBV10-3 to TRBJ2-2; 9 nucleotides line up with TRBD2. V shed 6 bases, J shed 0 bases, and the junction held 5 bases outside the gene matches. Germline CDR1 ENHRY, CDR2 SYGVKD. This CDR3 region has 16 residues. CDR3: CAISLAGPANTGELFF. The CDR3 nucleotides read TGTGCCATCAGCCTAGCGGGACCTGCGAACACCGGGGAGCTGTTTTTT.

This chain links TRBV27 with TRBJ1-2; 8 bases map to TRBD1. The CDR3 is made up of 16 amino acids. The germline V gene encodes CDR1 MNHEY and CDR2 SMNVEV (reference sequence). The junction had 9 bases not matched to a gene; V was cut back by 6 bases and J by 0 bases. CDR3 DNA sequence: TGTGCCAGCAGCCTCGGACAGGGTCCCACTAACTATGGCTACACCTTC. Its protein product is CASSLGQGPTNYGYTF.

V and J are TRBV5-1 and TRBJ1-1; D not resolved. Germline V gene data show CDR1 as SGHRS and CDR2 as YFSETQ. This CDR3 contains 15 residues. V gave up 0 bases and J gave up 1 base, with 10 bases separating them. CDR3 region: CASSLVVGGNTEAFF. CDR3 coding DNA: TGCGCCAGCAGCTTGGTGGTCGGAGGGAACACTGAAGCTTTCTTT.

DNA for the CDR3: TGTGCCAGCTCACCACCCGGGACAGGGACCTATGGCTACACCTTC. This encodes CASSPPGTGTYGYTF. The V and J genes are TRBV18 and TRBJ1-2, with 9 bases identical to TRBD1. V shed 0 bases, J shed 4 bases, and the junction held 3 bases outside the gene matches. Germline loops: CDR1 KGHSH, CDR2 LQKENI. The CDR3 length is 15 residues.

On this clone: Relative to the germline gene, one junction end is altered; a read error may explain this. V and J are TRBV10-3 and TRBJ2-1; 10 bases match TRBD2. The V gene's germline CDR1 is ENHRY and CDR2 SYGVKD. CDR3 length: 14 residues. CDR3 sequence reads: CAIRLASGSNGQFF. The CDR3 DNA reads TGTGCCATCAGGCTTGCTAGCGGGAGTAATGGGCAGTTCTTC.

The chain combines TRBV30 with TRBJ1-4; D perhaps matches TRBD1 (5 bases). Germline V gene data show CDR1 as GTSNPN and CDR2 as SVGIG (reference sequence). The CDR3 extends over 13 amino acids. Trimming pared 0 bases from V and 6 bases from J, leaving 8 bases between. The CDR3 loop reads CAWSVTGYEKLFF. The DNA for the CDR3 is TGTGCCTGGAGTGTAACAGGATATGAAAAACTGTTTTTT.

The chain is built from TRBV7-2 and TRBJ1-1; D gene ambiguous. Between the trimmed V and J ends, which lost 2 bases and 7 bases, there was a span of 8 bases. CDR3 length: 12 amino acids. Germline loops: CDR1 SGHTA, CDR2 FQGNSA. The CDR3 sequence is CASSLYGGEAFF. In DNA, the CDR3 is TGTGCCAGCAGCTTATACGGCGGTGAAGCTTTCTTT.

V and J are TRBV27 and TRBJ1-2; perhaps TRBD1 as D (5 bases). CDR1 is MNHEY, CDR2 SMNVEV, per germline (reference sequence). This CDR3 comprises 13 residues. With 5 bases removed from V and 3 bases from J, the gap between germline ends came to 10 bases. The CDR3 spells CASSPGHHYGYTF. The CDR3 region has the DNA TGTGCCAGCAGTCCTGGACATCACTATGGCTACACCTTC.

V and J are TRBV5-1 and TRBJ2-3, with 7 bases lining up with TRBD1. This CDR3 spans 13 amino acids. With V trimmed by 4 bases and J by 4 bases, 3 bases remained unmatched. CDR1 is SGHRS, CDR2 YFSETQ, per germline. The CDR3 DNA sequence: TGCGCCAGCAGCGTTGACAGGGCAGATACGCAGTATTTT. This translates into CASSVDRADTQYF. Using reference TRBV5-1 and TRBJ2-3 for the parts outside the CDR3, the full variable domain is KAGVTQTPRYLIKTRGQQVTLSCSPISGHRSVSWYQQTPGQGLQFLFEYFSETQRNKGNFPGRFSGRQFSNSRSEMNVSTLELGDSALYLCASSVDRADTQYFGPGTRLTVL.

The chain uses TRBV19 and TRBJ1-3, with D perhaps TRBD1 (5 bases). The V gene lost 8 bases and the J gene lost 0 bases, with 17 bases spanning the gap. The germline gives CDR1 LNHDA, CDR2 SQIVND (reference sequence). The CDR3 contains 16 residues. The CDR3 nucleotides read TGTGCCAGTGGCCCCCGGGCCGACAGCTCTGGAAACACCATATATTTT. This sequence encodes CASGPRADSSGNTIYF.

This clone was picked up one time. V and J are TRBV7-2 and TRBJ2-1, with D unclear. The CDR3 spans 10 residues. Germline V gene data show CDR1 as SGHTA and CDR2 as FQGNSA. The CDR3: CASSYNEQFF. The DNA of the CDR3 is TGTGCGTCTAGTTACAATGAGCAGTTCTTC.

CDR3 in DNA: TGTGCCAGCAGTTATAGGACTAGCCGAAGCACAGATACGCAGTATTTT. This sequence encodes CASSYRTSRSTDTQYF. The chain employs TRBV6-5 and TRBJ2-3; 8 positions agree with TRBD2. Germline trimming cut 3 bases from V and 0 bases from J; bases unmatched to any gene: 5. The CDR3 consists of 16 residues. Germline loops: CDR1 MNHEY, CDR2 SVGAGI.

The chain uses TRBV29-1 and TRBJ1-1, with 10 bases aligning to TRBD1. The CDR3 length is 14 residues. Germline V gene sequence: CDR1 SQVTM, CDR2 ANQGSEA. The trim removed 1 base at V and 5 bases at J, leaving 4 bases unmatched. The CDR3 nucleotides are TGCAGCGTTGAAGGGGACAGGGGATTAACTGAAGCTTTCTTT. This gives the protein CSVEGDRGLTEAFF.

This rearrangement joins TRBV28 to TRBJ1-5; maybe TRBD1 (6 bases). V was pared by 6 bases and J by 6 bases, with 18 bases between. Per the germline V gene, CDR1 is MDHEN and CDR2 is SYDVKM. CDR3 length: 15 residues. CDR3 residues: CASRPPRGQGQPQHF. The DNA for the CDR3 is TGTGCCAGCAGACCTCCGCGGGGGCAGGGTCAGCCCCAGCATTTT.

This clone came up once. V gene TRBV28 combines with J gene TRBJ2-5, with a possible D match to TRBD1 (5 bases). CDR3 length: 12 residues. Trimming left V 8 bases short and J 2 bases short, with 9 bases between. In germline, CDR1 is MDHEN, CDR2 SYDVKM. CDR3 sequence (DNA): TGTGCCAGCGGGCAGGGACAAGAGACCCAGTACTTC. This encodes CASGQGQETQYF. Filled out from reference TRBV28 and TRBJ2-5, the complete variable domain reads DVKVTQSSRYLVKRTGEKVFLECVQDMDHENMFWYRQDPGLGLRLIYFSYDVKMKEKGDIPEGYSVSREKKERFSLILESASTNQTSMYLCASGQGQETQYFGPGTRLLVL.

This clone was found once. The V call is TRBV11-2, the J call TRBJ2-7; 8 bases are shared with TRBD2. After removal of 7 bases from V and 1 base from J, the junction contained 12 bases not matched to a gene. CDR1 and CDR2 (germline): SGHAT, FQNNGV. The CDR3 covers 16 residues. CDR3 sequence (DNA): TGTGCCAGCATCCCCGGCAGCGGGAGTAGATCCTACGAGCAGTACTTC. Its translation is CASIPGSGSRSYEQYF.